This TCR beta chain was recovered during a study of cytomegalovirus exposure and HLA in healthy donors. This CDR3 comprises 16 residues. J lost 0 bases, V lost 5 bases, and 7 bases had no gene match. Germline V gene data show CDR1 as MNHNY and CDR2 as SVGAGI (reference sequence). PCR used 60 Vbeta primers and 13 Jbeta primers. Clones were read by immunoSEQ multiplex PCR, and TCRdb kept only the in-frame ones, dropping some. The sample consists of roughly 180,000 clones, 82% of them appearing once. The origin of this receptor is a male donor in good health and CMV-seronegative. Source material: PBMCs. The rearrangement joins TRBV6-6 to TRBJ1-2; 9 positions match TRBD1. CDR3 sequence: CASSGGTGRPNYGYTF. Written as DNA, the CDR3 is TGTGCCAGCAGTGGCGGGACAGGGCGCCCTAACTATGGCTACACCTTC.